Below are 18 T cell receptor beta chains sequenced from a single sample in a study of vaccination and CD4 T cells after COVID-19. Regarding treatment: approximately 11-day PBMC culture with coronavirus spike peptide pools or control peptides (ViraFEST assay). Their antigens remain unidentified. Once obtained from cultured CD4+ T cells, the DNA was sequenced using the Oncomine TCR Beta short-read assay. TCRdb independently ran MiXCR on the PCR reads; one entry per CDR3 protein. The sample shows approximately 16,000 distinct CDR3 sequences, around 52% of them seen only once. The sample was CD4+ T cells from blood, cultured in vitro, taken before SARS-CoV-2 vaccination. The receptors originated from a human donor who had recovered from COVID-19.

V usage is TRBV5-6 and J usage is TRBJ1-1, with a weak D call TRBD1 (5 bases). The CDR3 sequence is 15 residues long. CDR1 is SGHDT, CDR2 YYEEEE, per germline. V was clipped by 4 bases and J by 9 bases, with 22 bases between them. The CDR3, as DNA: TGTGCCAGCAGCAAAAGCAGGGCGGTGGTTGTTAAAGCTTTCTTT. It yields the protein CASSKSRAVVVKAFF. Full variable domain (remainder filled in from reference TRBV5-6 and TRBJ1-1): DAGVTQSPTHLIKTRGQQVTLRCSPKSGHDTVSWYQQALGQGPQFIFQYYEEEERQRGNFPDRFSGHQFPNYSSELNVNALLLGDSALYLCASSKSRAVVVKAFFGQGTRLTVV.

J is TRBJ2-1 and V is TRBV6-1; D uncertain. The CDR3 is 12 amino acids. Germline CDR1 and CDR2: MNHNS and SASEGT. V was cut by 10 bases and J by 4 bases, with 11 bases left in between. The DNA for the CDR3 is TGTGCCATCAACACTCGGTACAATGAGCAGTTCTTC. Translated: CAINTRYNEQFF.

This chain joins TRBV20-1 and TRBJ1-6, with TRBD1 as a possible D gene (5 bases). Trimming shortened V by 1 base and J by 7 bases, and 11 bases separated the two germline ends. This CDR3 is 14 amino acids long. Germline CDR1 is DFQATT and CDR2 is SNEGSKA (reference sequence). This chain's CDR3 is CSARGRGANSPLHF. In nucleotides, the CDR3 is TGCAGTGCTAGAGGGCGAGGGGCGAATTCACCCCTCCACTTT.

V is TRBV21-1 and J is TRBJ2-7; the table calls TRBD2, which could not be checked here. TRBV21-1 is an annotated pseudogene. This CDR3 has 14 residues. Here the CDR3 DNA reads TGTGCCAGCAGCGCCCAAGCGGGAGTCCACGAGCAGTACTTC. This sequence encodes CASSAQAGVHEQYF.

In its sample, this clonotype was seen once. This rearrangement joins TRBV10-3 to TRBJ2-3, with unresolved D. The CDR3 length is 16 residues. Trimming shortened V by 6 bases and J by 6 bases, and 22 bases separated the two germline ends. Germline CDR1 reads ENHRY; CDR2 reads SYGVKD. The CDR3 region is CAISALKFQIGDTQYF. CDR3 coding DNA: TGTGCCATCAGCGCGCTGAAGTTCCAAATAGGGGATACGCAGTATTTT.

This clonotype was detected a few times. The chain combines TRBV7-2 with TRBJ1-5, with D uncertain. The CDR3 spans 14 residues. Germline-derived CDR1 and CDR2 are SGHTA and FQGNSA. Deletions cut 5 bases from V and 2 bases from J, with 10 bases between. The CDR3 loop reads CASSKSGGNQPQHF. CDR3 coding DNA: TGTGCCAGCAGCAAAAGTGGAGGCAATCAGCCCCAGCATTTT.

Points on this clonotype: A read error may account for a junction end that differs from germline. The V gene is TRBV7-9, the J gene TRBJ2-7; the match to TRBD1 covers 8 bases. Germline loops: CDR1 SEHNR, CDR2 FQNEAQ (reference sequence). The CDR3 spans 15 residues. In DNA form, the CDR3 reads TGCGCCAGCAGCCAAGAGGGACAGGTGAACTACGAGCAGTACTTC. It is translated as CASSQEGQVNYEQYF. Full variable domain (outside the CDR3, taken from reference TRBV7-9 and TRBJ2-7): DTGVSQNPRHKITKRGQNVTFRCDPISEHNRLYWYRQTLGQGPEFLTYFQNEAQLEKSRLLSDRFSAERPKGSFSTLEIQRTEQGDSAMYLCASSQEGQVNYEQYFGPGTRLTVT.

This chain uses TRBV20-1 with TRBJ1-3; 9 bases match TRBD1. The trim removed 4 bases at V and 2 bases at J, leaving 6 bases unmatched. Looked up from germline, CDR1 is DFQATT and CDR2 is SNEGSKA (reference sequence). CDR3 length: 15 amino acids. CDR3 in DNA: TGCAGTGCTACCCCCGGGACAGGGACTGGAAACACCATATATTTT. Translated: CSATPGTGTGNTIYF.

The V gene is TRBV6-1, the J gene TRBJ1-2; maybe TRBD1 (5 bases). Germline V gene data show CDR1 as MNHNS and CDR2 as SASEGT. V was shortened by 2 bases and J by 2 bases, with 9 bases between the two germline ends. CDR3 length: 14 amino acids. The CDR3, as DNA: TGTGCCAGCAGTGAAAACGGGGCCAACTATGGCTACACCTTC. Residues: CASSENGANYGYTF.

This clonotype was detected only a few times. The chain has TRBV20-1 and TRBJ1-2, with unresolved D. V lost 0 bases and J 1 base, leaving 12 bases between the germline ends. CDR1 is DFQATT and CDR2 is SNEGSKA in the germline V gene (reference sequence). This CDR3 contains 15 residues. CDR3 amino acids: CSARDPQSFNYGYTF. The CDR3 region has the DNA TGCAGTGCTAGAGATCCTCAGTCTTTTAACTATGGCTACACCTTC.

The DNA for the CDR3 is TGCAGTGCTAGAGTTGCAGGGCTCTACGAGCAGTACTTC. Amino acid sequence: CSARVAGLYEQYF. The rearrangement links TRBV20-1 to TRBJ2-7; possible D gene TRBD1, 5 bases. CDR3 length: 13 amino acids. Trimming took 1 base from V and 3 from J, leaving 10 bases between them. Germline V CDR1 and CDR2: DFQATT, SNEGSKA (reference sequence).

This clonotype is medium-sized by share. J is TRBJ1-1 and V is TRBV15; the match to TRBD1 covers 8 bases. The CDR3 covers 16 residues. V was pared by 2 bases and J by 0 bases, with 5 bases of the junction left unmatched. CDR1 and CDR2 (germline): LNHNV, YYDKDF (reference sequence). In DNA, the CDR3 is TGTGCCACCAGCAGAACAGACAGGGGTTTGAACACTGAAGCTTTCTTT. Translated, it gives CATSRTDRGLNTEAFF.

This clonotype was seen only a few times. The V call is TRBV25-1, the J call TRBJ1-5, with D possibly being TRBD1 (5 bases). V shed 4 bases and J shed 2 bases, with 12 bases lying between them. This CDR3 is built from 15 residues. Germline-derived CDR1 and CDR2 are MGHDK and SYGVNS. In DNA, the CDR3 is TGTGCCAGCAGTGGAAACCAGGGTGGCAATCAGCCCCAGCATTTT. Residues: CASSGNQGGNQPQHF.

CDR3 sequence (DNA): TGTGCCAGCAGTGCACCCTCGGGACAGGGAATTTATGGCTACACCTTC. This gives the protein CASSAPSGQGIYGYTF. This chain connects TRBV6-1 to TRBJ1-2, with 9 bases aligning to TRBD1. This CDR3 comprises 16 residues. The ends lost 4 bases at V and 5 bases at J; junction bases unmatched: 11. Germline V gene data show CDR1 as MNHNS and CDR2 as SASEGT.

This chain joins TRBV6-2 or TRBV6-3 and TRBJ2-5, with TRBD2 matching over 11 bases. CDR3 length: 16 residues. CDR1 and CDR2 (germline): MNHEY, SVGEGT. Unmatched junction bases numbered 8, after V lost 6 bases and J lost 2 bases. The CDR3 region is CASRASGLAAQETQYF. DNA of the CDR3: TGTGCCAGCAGAGCTTCGGGACTAGCGGCTCAAGAGACCCAGTACTTC.

Written as DNA, the CDR3 is TGTGCCAGCAGTTTGGTCTCTGATAGCACAGATACGCAGTATTTT. Its translation is CASSLVSDSTDTQYF. This sequence joins TRBV27 and TRBJ2-3; D is unclear. Looked up from germline, CDR1 is MNHEY and CDR2 is SMNVEV (reference sequence). The V gene lost 3 bases and the J gene lost 0 bases, with 10 bases spanning the gap. The length of the CDR3 is 15 residues.

The chain is built from TRBV20-1 and TRBJ2-7; D perhaps matches TRBD1 (6 bases). Germline V gene data show CDR1 as DFQATT and CDR2 as SNEGSKA (reference sequence). V was trimmed by 6 bases and J by 5 bases, leaving 17 bases between them. The CDR3 totals 13 residues. DNA of the CDR3: TGCAGTGCAATATGGGCAGGGGTTGACGAGCAGTACTTC. It codes for CSAIWAGVDEQYF.

This clonotype showed up just once. This chain connects TRBV7-2 to TRBJ2-2, with D perhaps matching TRBD2 (7 bases). The CDR3 runs 17 residues. Trimming pared 0 bases from V and 7 bases from J, leaving 18 bases between. In germline, CDR1 is SGHTA, CDR2 FQGNSA. The CDR3 DNA follows: TGTGCCAGCAGCTTAGCAGGGGGAGGGCCCCCCGGCGGGGAGCTGTTTTTT. It codes for CASSLAGGGPPGGELFF.